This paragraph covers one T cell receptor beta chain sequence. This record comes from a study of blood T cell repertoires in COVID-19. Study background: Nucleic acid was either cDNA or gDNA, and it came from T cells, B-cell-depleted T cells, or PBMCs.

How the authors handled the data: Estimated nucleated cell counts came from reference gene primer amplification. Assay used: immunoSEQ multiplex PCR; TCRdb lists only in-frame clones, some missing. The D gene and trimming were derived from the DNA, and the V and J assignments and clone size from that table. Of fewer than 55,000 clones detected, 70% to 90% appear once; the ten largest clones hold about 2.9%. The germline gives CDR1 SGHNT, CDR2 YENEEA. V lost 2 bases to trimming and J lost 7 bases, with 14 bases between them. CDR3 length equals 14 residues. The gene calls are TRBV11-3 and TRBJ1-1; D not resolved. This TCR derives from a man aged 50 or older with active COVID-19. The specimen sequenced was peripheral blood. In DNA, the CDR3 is TGTGCCAGCAGCTTATCCTATGGCGGAGATGAAGCTTTCTTT. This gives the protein CASSLSYGGDEAFF.